One sample yielded the 29 T cell receptor beta chains listed below, sequenced in a study of T-cell reconstitution after alpha-beta-depleted transplantation in children. Unique molecular identifiers were incorporated into the prepared TCRbeta library. TCRdb ran MiXCR on the PCR reads and lists one entry per CDR3 protein. Of about 610,000 distinct CDR3 sequences listed, 27% are singletons. The sequencing used PBMCs, collected before TCRalphabeta/CD19-depleted stem cell transplant. These receptors were taken from a boy in the first two years of life with Wiskott-Aldrich syndrome, due to receive a stem cell transplant.

This sequence joins TRBV10-1 and TRBJ2-7; no firm D call. The CDR3 is 12 residues long. The V and J ends lost 4 bases and 7 bases respectively, with 11 bases between them. The germline CDR1 and CDR2 sequences are WNHNN and SYGVQD (reference sequence). Here the CDR3 DNA reads TGCGCCAGCAGTGCCCCTCATTGGGAGCAGTACTTC. Protein product: CASSAPHWEQYF.

The V and J genes are TRBV5-1 and TRBJ2-7; D gene uncertain. The germline V and J ends were trimmed by 3 bases and 4 bases, with 14 bases remaining between them. The CDR3 length is 14 residues. CDR1 and CDR2 from the germline V gene are SGHRS and YFSETQ. Written as DNA, the CDR3 is TGCGCCAGCAGCTCCGGTGACATACTTTACGAGCAGTACTTC. This translates into CASSSGDILYEQYF.

J is TRBJ2-7 and V is TRBV20-1, with D perhaps TRBD2 (7 bases). Germline V CDR1 and CDR2: DFQATT, SNEGSKA (reference sequence). V dropped 6 bases and J dropped 5 bases, with 17 bases sitting between them. The CDR3 consists of 13 residues. The CDR3 spells CSAGRGAPNEQYF. CDR3 bases: TGCAGTGCAGGCCGGGGGGCCCCAAACGAGCAGTACTTC.

The chain couples TRBV5-1 to TRBJ2-5, with 9 bases fitting TRBD1. CDR1 and CDR2 from the germline V gene are SGHRS and YFSETQ. This CDR3 is 15 amino acids long. Unmatched junction bases numbered 9, after V lost 4 bases and J lost 5 bases. Here the CDR3 reads CASSPGTGRQETQYF. DNA for the CDR3: TGCGCCAGCAGCCCAGGGACAGGGAGACAGGAGACCCAGTACTTC.

The chain employs TRBV20-1 and TRBJ2-5, with 8 nucleotides matching TRBD2. The germline V gene has CDR1 DFQATT and CDR2 SNEGSKA (reference sequence). This CDR3 is built from 12 residues. The V segment lost 2 bases and the J segment 5 bases; nucleotides outside the gene matches: 1. The CDR3 DNA reads TGCAGTGCTAGACAGCGGGGGGAGACCCAGTACTTC. The encoded protein is CSARQRGETQYF.

The chain has TRBV20-1 and TRBJ2-5; 9 positions agree with TRBD1. The CDR3 contains 15 residues. J was trimmed by 2 bases and V by 4 bases; bases with no gene match: 8. Germline V gene data show CDR1 as DFQATT and CDR2 as SNEGSKA (reference sequence). CDR3: CSATPGQGSQETQYF. The CDR3 DNA reads as TGCAGTGCTACCCCGGGACAGGGTTCGCAAGAGACCCAGTACTTC.

The V gene is TRBV5-1, the J gene TRBJ2-1, with 7 nucleotides matching TRBD1. The ends lost 2 bases at V and 0 bases at J; junction bases unmatched: 8. This CDR3 has 17 residues. In germline, CDR1 is SGHRS, CDR2 YFSETQ. The CDR3 DNA sequence: TGCGCCAGCAGCTTATTCCACAGGGGTAGCTCCTACAATGAGCAGTTCTTC. Protein product: CASSLFHRGSSYNEQFF.

This clonotype showed up many times. V gene TRBV12-3 or TRBV12-4 combines with J gene TRBJ2-2; D unclear. The length of the CDR3 is 13 residues. Trimming pared 2 bases from V and 7 bases from J, leaving 8 bases between. The CDR3 loop is CASSLLGSGELFF. CDR3 coding DNA: TGTGCCAGCAGTTTATTGGGTAGCGGGGAGCTGTTTTTT.

This clonotype was seen only once. CDR3 loop: CASSGSGPPRETQYF. In nucleotides, the CDR3 is TGTGCCAGCAGCGGATCCGGGCCCCCTAGGGAGACCCAGTACTTC. The V gene is TRBV7-9, the J gene TRBJ2-5; D not certain. V was trimmed by 5 bases and J by 5 bases, leaving 18 bases between them. CDR1 and CDR2 (germline): SEHNR, FQNEAQ (reference sequence). CDR3 length: 15 residues.

As DNA, the CDR3 is TGCAGTGCTCGCCACCGTGCCGGGGAGCTGTTTTTT. Amino acid sequence: CSARHRAGELFF. The V and J genes are TRBV20-1 and TRBJ2-2; D remains ambiguous. Trimming left V 5 bases short and J 6 bases short, with 10 bases between. The CDR3 sequence is 12 residues long. Germline V gene data show CDR1 as DFQATT and CDR2 as SNEGSKA (reference sequence).

V is TRBV29-1 and J is TRBJ2-1, with 7 bases matching TRBD1. Germline values: CDR1 SQVTM, CDR2 ANQGSEA. The J segment lost 0 bases and the V segment lost 5 bases, leaving 4 bases of the junction unmatched. The CDR3 spans 14 residues. CDR3 DNA: TGCAGCGTTACGGGACAGAGCTCCTACAATGAGCAGTTCTTC. Protein product: CSVTGQSSYNEQFF.

This clonotype was detected only a few times. The chain carries TRBV27 and TRBJ2-1; a possible D gene is TRBD2 (6 bases). With 5 bases removed from V and 4 bases from J, the gap between germline ends came to 21 bases. Germline CDR1 MNHEY, CDR2 SMNVEV (reference sequence). The CDR3 length is 17 residues. CDR3 nucleotides: TGTGCCAGCAGTCCATACCCCAGTAGGGCGGGGTACAATGAGCAGTTCTTC. Amino acid sequence: CASSPYPSRAGYNEQFF.

This chain links TRBV20-1 with TRBJ2-3; a weak D match, TRBD1 (5 bases). The CDR3 has 13 amino acids. The germline V and J ends were trimmed by 2 bases and 5 bases, with 11 bases remaining between them. Germline V CDR1 and CDR2: DFQATT, SNEGSKA (reference sequence). The CDR3 DNA is TGCAGTGCTAGATTCAGGGCCCTAGATACGCAGTATTTT. It yields the protein CSARFRALDTQYF.

The sample holds a few counts of this clonotype. The genes are TRBV20-1 and TRBJ2-5; TRBD1 aligns across 8 bases. V was clipped by 4 bases and J by 4 bases; unmatched bases: 8. The CDR3 is 14 residues long. Per the germline V gene, CDR1 is DFQATT and CDR2 is SNEGSKA (reference sequence). CDR3 coding DNA: TGCAGTGCTAAAAAGTTTACAGGGGGAGAGACCCAGTACTTC. This encodes CSAKKFTGGETQYF.

To note about this clonotype: The CDR3 does not end in the conserved phenylalanine or tryptophan, so this is likely a read error. The DNA is omitted, as the CDR3 cannot be located on it reliably, and the CDR3 follows TCRdb's listing. V usage is TRBV21-1 and J usage is TRBJ1-5; TRBD1, the D gene given by the table, was not confirmed from the DNA. TRBV21-1 is noted as a pseudogene. A total of 13 residues make up the CDR3, ends included. Here the CDR3 reads CASSKKCWGGLSL.

In this sample, this clonotype turned up a few times. The V call is TRBV28, the J call TRBJ1-5; tentatively, D is TRBD1 (5 bases). The CDR3 covers 14 residues. V dropped 2 bases and J dropped 6 bases, with 11 bases sitting between them. Germline-derived CDR1 and CDR2 are MDHEN and SYDVKM. CDR3 DNA: TGTGCCAGCAGTTTAAGCTTCGGGGCTCAGCCCCAGCATTTT. Protein: CASSLSFGAQPQHF.

This clonotype came up a few times. The chain links TRBV28 to TRBJ2-2; 7 nucleotides align to TRBD2. This CDR3 contains 14 residues. V lost 4 bases and J lost 4; bases outside the gene matches: 3. Looked up from germline, CDR1 is MDHEN and CDR2 is SYDVKM. CDR3 DNA sequence: TGTGCCAGCAGTTGGGGGGGAGCCACCGGGGAGCTGTTTTTT. Its protein product is CASSWGGATGELFF.

The rearrangement links TRBV2 to TRBJ1-4, with 7 bases identical to TRBD1. J lost 0 bases, V lost 5 bases, and 12 bases had no gene match. CDR3 size: 18 residues. The germline V gene encodes CDR1 SNHLY and CDR2 FYNNEI. The CDR3: CASSLKGKGAATNEKLFF. The CDR3 coding sequence is TGTGCCAGCAGTCTGAAGGGAAAGGGGGCCGCAACTAATGAAAAACTGTTTTTT.

This clonotype was counted a few times. In DNA form, the CDR3 reads TGCGCCAGCAGCCGGACCCTAGACTACAATGAGCAGTTCTTC. It yields the protein CASSRTLDYNEQFF. The chain has TRBV5-1 and TRBJ2-1, with D unclear. The CDR3 spans 14 residues. V shed 4 bases and J shed 3 bases, with 11 bases lying between them. Looked up from germline, CDR1 is SGHRS and CDR2 is YFSETQ.

The J gene is TRBJ1-4, the V gene TRBV20-1; 7 bases map to TRBD1. The V gene's germline CDR1 is DFQATT and CDR2 SNEGSKA (reference sequence). The CDR3 is 15 residues long. The V and J ends lost 0 bases and 8 bases, in that order; junction bases with no gene match: 9. The CDR3 nucleotides are TGCAGTGCTAGAGATAATCACAGGGGCGGGGAAAAACTGTTTTTT. Translating gives CSARDNHRGGEKLFF.

CDR3 nucleotide sequence: TGTGCCAGCAGCCAACCGGGGACTCGGAGTCAGCCCCAGCATTTT. This translates into CASSQPGTRSQPQHF. The chain employs TRBV7-2 and TRBJ1-5; D is perhaps TRBD1 (5 bases). The CDR3 runs to 15 residues. V was cut by 5 bases and J by 6 bases, with 17 bases left in between. Germline V gives CDR1 SGHTA, CDR2 FQGNSA.

This clonotype was detected a few times. This chain links TRBV28 with TRBJ2-3, with D maybe TRBD2 (5 bases). The CDR3 totals 14 residues. Germline V gene sequence: CDR1 MDHEN, CDR2 SYDVKM. Trimming removed 3 bases from V and 8 bases from J, with 15 bases in between. The CDR3 region is CASSFASPRGTQYF. The CDR3 DNA reads TGTGCCAGCAGTTTCGCCAGCCCACGGGGTACGCAGTATTTT.

The chain is built from TRBV5-1 and TRBJ2-2, with D possibly called TRBD1 or TRBD2 (5 bases each). This CDR3 region has 16 residues. The V and J ends lost 7 bases and 2 bases respectively, with 18 bases between them. From germline, CDR1 is SGHRS and CDR2 YFSETQ. The CDR3: CASLPWGTENTGELFF. The CDR3, as DNA: TGCGCCAGCTTACCCTGGGGGACCGAAAACACCGGGGAGCTGTTTTTT.

The V gene is TRBV5-1, the J gene TRBJ2-7; maybe TRBD1 (6 bases). V gave up 5 bases and J gave up 2 bases, with 11 bases separating them. The CDR3 runs to 13 residues. Germline assignment: CDR1 SGHRS and CDR2 YFSETQ. In DNA form, the CDR3 reads TGCGCCAGCAGAAATACAGGGACCTACGAGCAGTACTTC. Translation: CASRNTGTYEQYF.

The genes are TRBV7-2 and TRBJ2-4; 13 bases are a match to TRBD2. The V gene's germline CDR1 is SGHTA and CDR2 FQGNSA. This CDR3 region has 17 residues. The V segment lost 5 bases and the J segment 2 bases; nucleotides outside the gene matches: 6. CDR3: CASSVGLAGATKNIQYF. CDR3 coding DNA: TGTGCCAGCAGCGTTGGACTAGCGGGAGCAACCAAAAACATTCAGTACTTC.

DNA for the CDR3: TGTGCCAGCAGTCCCGGACAGAAGGCAGCTTTCTTT. This encodes CASSPGQKAAFF. This chain connects TRBV12-3 or TRBV12-4 to TRBJ1-1; maybe TRBD1 (6 bases). CDR3 length equals 12 residues. The ends were cut back, 5 bases at V and 10 bases at J, with 14 bases in the middle.

The rearrangement uses TRBV27 and TRBJ1-2; D unresolved. The germline gives CDR1 MNHEY, CDR2 SMNVEV (reference sequence). This CDR3 has 14 residues. V shed 2 bases and J shed 4 bases, with 11 bases lying between them. Written as DNA, the CDR3 is TGTGCCAGCAGTTTAGGCACAGACCCCTATGGCTACACCTTC. Residues: CASSLGTDPYGYTF.

V usage is TRBV9 and J usage is TRBJ2-1; D may be TRBD2 (5 bases). The CDR3 length is 14 residues. Germline assignment: CDR1 SGDLS and CDR2 YYNGEE. V lost 0 bases and J lost 5, with 9 bases in between. CDR3 DNA sequence: TGTGCCAGCAGCGTAGCGGGGTGGAACAATGAGCAGTTCTTC. It specifies CASSVAGWNNEQFF.

This clonotype was seen a few times. The rearrangement uses TRBV18 and TRBJ1-3; D gene uncertain. Germline V CDR1 and CDR2: KGHSH, LQKENI. Trimming took off 1 base at V and 0 bases at J, with 10 bases between the two ends. The CDR3 has 16 amino acids. The CDR3 spells CASSPLDISSGNTIYF. The CDR3 region has the DNA TGTGCCAGCTCACCACTCGACATCAGCTCTGGAAACACCATATATTTT.